These T cell receptor beta chains were read from a single sample in a study of blood T cell repertoires in COVID-19. Only in-frame clones appear in the TCRdb table, and some are missing; sequencing was by immunoSEQ multiplex PCR. The profile covers about 390,000 clones, with roughly 86% appearing a single time and about 2.3% taken by the ten largest. The sample comprised peripheral blood. The receptors stem from a woman aged 55 to 70 with COVID-19, enrolled during active disease. Each CDR3 is given with its conserved first and last residue. Fields, in order: D gene, J gene, V gene, clone size, CDR3 DNA, CDR3 protein. A D gene is named only where the DNA matches it firmly. The listing skips clone size in some rows; elsewhere it reads once, few, many or a size class.

TRBD1 TRBJ2-7 TRBV19 . TGTGCCAGTAGTATAGACAGGGGGTATCCCTACGGCGAGCAGTACTTC CASSIDRGYPYGEQYF
. TRBJ1-2 TRBV12-3/TRBV12-4 few TGTGCCAGCAGTTTTAGCAACTATGGCTACACCTTC CASSFSNYGYTF
. TRBJ1-2 TRBV24-1 . TGTGCCACCAGCCCTGACCAGACAGGCTTGTATGGCTACACCTTC CATSPDQTGLYGYTF
TRBD1 TRBJ2-1 TRBV2 . TGTGCCAGCAAGGGACAGGGAAAACCCAATGAGCAGTTCTTC CASKGQGKPNEQFF
TRBD1 TRBJ2-3 TRBV24-1 once TGTGCCACCAGTGAGTTGACAGGGCCCACAGATACGCAGTATTTT CATSELTGPTDTQYF
. TRBJ1-5 TRBV28 . TGTGCCAGCAGTTTACCAAGGAGGGGTAATCAGCCCCAGCATTTT CASSLPRRGNQPQHF
. TRBJ1-2 TRBV29-1 . TGCAGCGTTGATTCGGACAAGACCTATGGCTACACCTTC CSVDSDKTYGYTF
. TRBJ1-2 TRBV10-3 . TGTGCCATCAGTGTCTCTCCGAACTATGGCTACACCTTC CAISVSPNYGYTF
TRBD1 TRBJ2-2 TRBV5-8 . TGTGCCAGCAGCGCCCAGGGGGCCGTCGGGGAGCTGTTTTTT CASSAQGAVGELFF
TRBD1 TRBJ1-2 TRBV18 few TGTGCCAGCTCACGGACAGGGGACTCGGACTATGGCTACACCTTC CASSRTGDSDYGYTF
. TRBJ2-2 TRBV4-1 . TGCGCCAGCAGCCCTAACAGGCCCTCGAACACCGGGGAGCTGTTTTTT CASSPNRPSNTGELFF
. TRBJ2-2 TRBV7-2 . TGTGCCAGCAGACGAGGACAGAACACCGGGGAGCTGTTTTTT CASRRGQNTGELFF
. TRBJ2-7 TRBV19 . TGTGCCAGTAGTAGGGCCTCAGGAGGGCTGGACGAGCAGTACTTC CASSRASGGLDEQYF
TRBD1 TRBJ2-7 TRBV15 once TGTGCCACCAGCAGAGGGACAGGGGGCTCCTACGAGCAGTACTTC CATSRGTGGSYEQYF
. TRBJ2-1 TRBV2 once TGTGCCAGCACGATACCAACATCGCCTTACAATGAGCAGTTCTTC CASTIPTSPYNEQFF
TRBD1 TRBJ2-7 TRBV5-6 . TGTGCCAGCAGCTTCGGACAGGGACGATACGAGCAGTACTTC CASSFGQGRYEQYF
TRBD2 TRBJ2-2 TRBV11-1 . TGTGCCAGCAGCTTAGCTTGGCTAGCGGGGGCTAACACCGGGGAGCTGTTTTTT CASSLAWLAGANTGELFF
. TRBJ1-4 TRBV18 . TGTGCCAGCTCACCTAGGGAGGGGACCTCTAATGAAAAACTGTTTTTT CASSPREGTSNEKLFF
TRBD1 TRBJ1-6 TRBV6-1 few TGTGCCAGCAGTGAAAGGGACAGATCCTATAATTCACCCCTCCACTTT CASSERDRSYNSPLHF
. TRBJ1-2 TRBV4-2 few TGTGCCAGCAGCCAAGTCGGAGGGGCCGCCGGGAACTATGGCTACACCTTC CASSQVGGAAGNYGYTF
TRBD1 TRBJ1-5 TRBV30 once TGTGCCTGGAGGGACAGGGGTCCCCAGCATTTT CAWRDRGPQHF
. TRBJ2-7 TRBV28 . TGTGCCAGCAGTTTTCCCGGGAACGAGCAGTACTTC CASSFPGNEQYF
. TRBJ2-1 TRBV4-1 . TGCGCCAGCAGCCAAGTTAAAGAGTACAATGAGCAGTTCTTC CASSQVKEYNEQFF
TRBD1 TRBJ1-3 TRBV18 . TGTGCCAGCTCACCACAGTTGGGGACAGTGGCTGGAAACACCATATATTTT CASSPQLGTVAGNTIYF
. TRBJ2-1 TRBV3-1/TRBV3-2 once TGTGCCAGCAGCCAATACCAGGAGCAGTTCTTC CASSQYQEQFF
TRBD1 TRBJ1-5 TRBV12-3/TRBV12-4 . TGTGCCAGCACCGGACAGGGACACCAGCCCCAGCATTTT CASTGQGHQPQHF
TRBD1 TRBJ1-5 TRBV27 . TGTGCCAGCCGCCTCGGACAGGGCAATCAGCCCCAGCATTTT CASRLGQGNQPQHF
. TRBJ2-5 TRBV25-1 . TGTGCCAGCAGTGACTGGGCCGGGACCCAGTACTTC CASSDWAGTQYF
TRBD1 TRBJ1-4 TRBV12-5 few TGTGCTAGTGGTTTGGTCTACAGGGGCTCGAATGAAAAACTGTTTTTT CASGLVYRGSNEKLFF
. TRBJ1-1 TRBV18 . TGTGCCAGCTCACCCTCTGCGGGCGCAGGTACTGAAGCTTTCTTT CASSPSAGAGTEAFF
TRBD1 TRBJ2-5 TRBV7-3 . TGTGCCAGCAGTTATGACAGGGGGGAGACCCAGTACTTC CASSYDRGETQYF
TRBD1 TRBJ1-6 TRBV5-1 . TGCGCCAGCAGCCCCGGACAGGGCGGGACACCCCTCCACTTT CASSPGQGGTPLHF
. TRBJ1-6 TRBV28 few TGTGCCAGCACTGCGAGGGGGAGCTCCTATAATTCACCCCTCCACTTT CASTARGSSYNSPLHF
TRBD1 TRBJ2-2 TRBV28 . TGTGCCAGCAGTTTACGGGCAGGGGGCAAAGCCGGGGAGCTGTTTTTT CASSLRAGGKAGELFF
. TRBJ1-2 TRBV7-2 . TGTGCCAGCAGCTTCTCGGGGGGAAACTATGGCTACACCTTC CASSFSGGNYGYTF
. TRBJ2-7 TRBV27 few TGTGCCAGCAGTGGGGGCCACGAGCAGTACTTC CASSGGHEQYF
TRBD1 TRBJ1-2 TRBV28 . TGTGCCAGCATCCCCGGGACAGCACCTTTCATGAACTATGGCTACACCTTC CASIPGTAPFMNYGYTF
TRBD2 TRBJ2-1 TRBV5-4 once TGTGCCAGCAGCTTTAGCGGGGGGGCCGGGCAGTTCTTC CASSFSGGAGQFF
. TRBJ1-6 TRBV7-2 . TGTGCCAGCAGCCGCCGCGAGAGCTCCTATAATTCACCCCTCCACTTT CASSRRESSYNSPLHF
. TRBJ1-5 TRBV9 . TGTGCCAGCAGCACTCAGGGGAACCTGGGTCAGCCCCAGCATTTT CASSTQGNLGQPQHF
. TRBJ2-4 TRBV28 . TGTGCCAGCAGTTTAGATCGGGTAACGGCCAAAAACATTCAGTACTTC CASSLDRVTAKNIQYF
TRBD2 TRBJ2-7 TRBV7-9 once TGTGCCAGCAGCCCTACGGGGGGAGGTCCCTACGAGCAGTACTTC CASSPTGGGPYEQYF
TRBD1 TRBJ1-4 TRBV6-5 . TGTGCCAGCAGTTATGTATCAGGGGGAAATGAAAAACTGTTTTTT CASSYVSGGNEKLFF
. TRBJ1-4 TRBV7-9 . TGTGCCAGCAGCCTTACAGACACTGCAACTAATGAAAAACTGTTTTTT CASSLTDTATNEKLFF
. TRBJ1-2 TRBV7-9 once TGTGCCAGCAGCTTGATCGCCGCTCGACTCAGCGGGGGCTACACCTTC CASSLIAARLSGGYTF
TRBD1 TRBJ1-5 TRBV6-5 . TGTGCCAGCAGTTACGAGGACAGGGGGCAGCCCCAGCATTTT CASSYEDRGQPQHF
. TRBJ2-1 TRBV12-5 . TGTGCTAGTGGTTTGGCCGGGACATTCTACAATGAGCAGTTCTTC CASGLAGTFYNEQFF
. TRBJ2-7 TRBV10-3 . TGTGCCATCAGTGACGCGGGGACCTACGAGCAGTACTTC CAISDAGTYEQYF
. TRBJ2-7 TRBV19 . TGTGCCAGTAGTATTCGGGGCAGGGGGGCTCCTCTGGACGAGCAGTACTTC CASSIRGRGAPLDEQYF
TRBD1 TRBJ2-5 TRBV24-1 . TGTGCCACCAGTGATTTGGGACAGGGAATCCAGTACTTC CATSDLGQGIQYF
. TRBJ2-1 TRBV5-1 . TGCGCCAGCAGCTGGATACAGGGTACAAATGAGCAGTTCTTC CASSWIQGTNEQFF